This note documents a single T cell receptor (beta chain) sequence. J gave up 4 bases and V 3 bases, and 7 bases lay outside the gene matches. CDR3 length: 16 amino acids. CDR1 and CDR2 (germline): KGHDR, SFDVKD. The data belong to a study of blood T cell repertoires in COVID-19. Assay: immunoSEQ multiplex PCR; the TCRdb copy retains only in-frame clones and omits some. The sample holds about 210,000 clones; 90% to 95% are singletons and the top ten take about 1.3%. This TCR was sampled from a man aged 30 to 45 with acute or convalescent COVID-19. The source material was peripheral blood. The chain recombines TRBV24-1 with TRBJ2-2; TRBD2 agrees at 7 bases. CDR3 sequence reads: CATSDPRGDFTGELFF. CDR3 nucleotide sequence: TGTGCCACCAGTGATCCACGGGGGGACTTCACCGGGGAGCTGTTTTTT.